The clone carrying this T cell receptor beta chain was observed a few times. The antigen is not known. The data derive from a study of T-cell reconstitution after alpha-beta-depleted transplantation in children. Broader study findings: It was newly produced T cells that mostly accounted for T-cell counts and diversity one year after transplant. For some patients, TCRbeta diversity was high at day 60 because of recipient T cells and thymic progenitors that survived. After transplant, at about two months, alpha-beta T cells were reportedly derived from several hundred expanded graft clones.

Germline V gene lookup returns CDR1 SGHTA and CDR2 FQGNSA. V shed 1 base and J shed 1 base, with 11 bases lying between them. This CDR3 is 15 amino acids long. A library of TCRbeta sequences, prepared with unique molecular identifiers, was generated. TCRdb itself ran the PCR reads through MiXCR, one entry per CDR3 protein. Counted here are around 420,000 distinct CDR3 sequences, around 15% occurring once; the ten biggest clones make up roughly 27%. This sequence was found in a boy under three years old who had a stem cell transplant for Wiskott-Aldrich syndrome, so the T cells may come from the graft donor. This specimen was PBMCs, mostly from graft donor cells, taken 360 days after TCRalphabeta/CD19-depleted stem cell transplant. This chain joins TRBV7-2 and TRBJ2-7; TRBD1 might be the D (6 bases). The CDR3 is CASSLDDRRSYEQYF. DNA of the CDR3: TGTGCCAGCAGCTTAGACGACAGGAGATCCTACGAGCAGTACTTC.